This T cell receptor beta chain was obtained from a study of blood T cell repertoires in COVID-19. Whole-study context: T cells, B-cell-depleted T cells, or PBMCs supplied cDNA or gDNA.

Those who participated ranged in age from about 18 to 89 years and resided in approximately 26 US areas. In the source study's methods: Quantification of nucleated cells was approximated via reference gene primer amplification. TCRdb's table, derived via immunoSEQ multiplex PCR, lists solely in-frame clones and lacks some. That table supplies the V and J calls and clone size; D and trimming were determined from the DNA. The repertoire includes a few hundred thousand clones, more than 75% of them detected once, and approximately 3% sits in the top ten. The CDR3 is 12 amino acids. In germline, CDR1 is KGHSH, CDR2 LQKENI. V was pared by 3 bases and J by 6 bases, with 9 bases between.

Sequenced material: PBMCs or T cells enriched from blood (not recorded which). This TCR derives from a woman aged 30 to 39 who had recovered from COVID-19. The chain carries TRBV18 and TRBJ2-7, with D tentatively TRBD2 (5 bases). CDR3 nucleotides: TGTGCCAGCTCACCCGACGGGGTCGAGCAGTACTTC. This encodes CASSPDGVEQYF.